A selection of T cell receptor beta chains follows, all from one sample in a study of blood T cell repertoires in COVID-19. Libraries were prepared by immunoSEQ multiplex PCR; TCRdb keeps only in-frame clonotypes and omits some of them. The sample consists of tens of thousands of clones, roughly 80% of them appearing once. Sequenced material: peripheral blood. The receptors originated from a human donor in a cohort sampled during active or convalescent COVID-19. The CDR3 runs from the conserved cysteine through the conserved F or W. The order of the fields is J gene, clone size, D gene, V gene, CDR3 protein, CDR3 DNA. A D gene is named only where the DNA matches it firmly. Expanded clones get a size class; other rows say once, few or many, or leave the size out.

J: TRBJ2-7
size: NA
D: TRBD1
V: TRBV27
CDR3: CASSPPGGRSYEQYF
DNA: TGTGCCAGCAGTCCCCCAGGGGGCAGGTCCTACGAGCAGTACTTC

J: TRBJ2-2
size: NA
D: NA
V: TRBV10-3
CDR3: CAISGQPAGTNTGELFF
DNA: TGTGCCATCAGTGGGCAACCGGCAGGGACGAACACCGGGGAGCTGTTTTTT

J: TRBJ1-1
size: once
D: NA
V: TRBV3-1/TRBV3-2
CDR3: CASSQREGPAFF
DNA: TGTGCCAGCAGCCAAAGGGAGGGTCCGGCTTTCTTT

J: TRBJ2-3
size: NA
D: NA
V: TRBV28
CDR3: CASRGRDSTGTDTQYF
DNA: TGTGCCAGCAGGGGACGGGACTCAACGGGCACAGATACGCAGTATTTT

J: TRBJ1-4
size: few
D: NA
V: TRBV2
CDR3: CASREGSTAGNEKLFF
DNA: TGTGCCAGCAGGGAGGGGTCGACCGCTGGAAATGAAAAACTGTTTTTT

J: TRBJ2-3
size: NA
D: NA
V: TRBV5-1
CDR3: CASSLARQLSTDTQYF
DNA: TGCGCCAGCAGCTTGGCCAGACAACTTAGCACAGATACGCAGTATTTT

J: TRBJ2-3
size: NA
D: TRBD2
V: TRBV5-1
CDR3: CASSRGAGGPTDTQYF
DNA: TGCGCCAGCAGCCGTGGGGCGGGGGGGCCGACGGATACGCAGTATTTT

J: TRBJ2-4
size: once
D: TRBD1
V: TRBV5-4
CDR3: CASSVPDRENIQYF
DNA: TGTGCCAGCAGCGTTCCGGACAGGGAAAACATTCAGTACTTC

J: TRBJ2-3
size: NA
D: TRBD2
V: TRBV7-7
CDR3: CASSSLSGGADTQYF
DNA: TGTGCTAGCAGCTCCCTCTCGGGGGGAGCAGATACGCAGTATTTT

J: TRBJ2-3
size: NA
D: TRBD2
V: TRBV20-1
CDR3: CSASERGAVSGDTQYF
DNA: TGCAGTGCTAGTGAGCGGGGGGCTGTTTCAGGAGATACGCAGTATTTT

J: TRBJ1-6
size: NA
D: TRBD1
V: TRBV10-3
CDR3: CAISSTGGGNSPLHF
DNA: TGTGCCATCAGCTCGACAGGGGGAGGAAATTCACCCCTCCACTTT

J: TRBJ1-2
size: NA
D: NA
V: TRBV9
CDR3: CASSPRRGSTYGYTF
DNA: TGTGCCAGCAGCCCGAGGAGGGGCAGCACATATGGCTACACCTTC

J: TRBJ2-7
size: NA
D: NA
V: TRBV5-1
CDR3: CASRLETAAGEQYF
DNA: TGCGCCAGCAGACTAGAGACGGCCGCAGGCGAGCAGTACTTC

J: TRBJ1-1
size: NA
D: NA
V: TRBV29-1
CDR3: CSVDVIEAFF
DNA: TGCAGCGTTGACGTAATTGAAGCTTTCTTT

J: TRBJ1-4
size: NA
D: NA
V: TRBV5-1
CDR3: CASSLAQGGKLFF
DNA: TGCGCCAGCAGCTTGGCACAGGGCGGAAAACTGTTTTTT

J: TRBJ1-2
size: NA
D: TRBD1
V: TRBV9
CDR3: CASSAFPGTGGASGYTF
DNA: TGTGCCAGCAGCGCCTTCCCCGGGACAGGGGGCGCAAGTGGCTACACCTTC

J: TRBJ2-2
size: NA
D: NA
V: TRBV15
CDR3: CATSRVRGAGELFF
DNA: TGTGCCACCAGCAGAGTCAGGGGTGCCGGGGAGCTGTTTTTT

J: TRBJ1-3
size: NA
D: TRBD1
V: TRBV20-1
CDR3: CSVIVRGRIYF
DNA: TGCAGTGTTATTGTCAGGGGGCGGATTTATTTT

J: TRBJ2-2
size: NA
D: NA
V: TRBV18
CDR3: CASQETPTNTGELFF
DNA: TGTGCCAGCCAAGAGACACCTACGAACACCGGGGAGCTGTTTTTT

J: TRBJ2-3
size: NA
D: TRBD1
V: TRBV19
CDR3: CASSIGQVDTQYF
DNA: TGTGCCAGTAGTATTGGACAGGTAGATACGCAGTATTTT

J: TRBJ2-3
size: NA
D: NA
V: TRBV7-2
CDR3: CASSLNPSPMQDTQYF
DNA: TGTGCCAGCAGCTTAAACCCTAGCCCTATGCAAGATACGCAGTATTTT

J: TRBJ1-3
size: once
D: NA
V: TRBV27
CDR3: CASSSTGIADTIYF
DNA: TGTGCCAGCAGTTCAACAGGGATTGCGGACACCATATATTTT

J: TRBJ1-6
size: few
D: NA
V: TRBV14
CDR3: CASSQELGLPLHF
DNA: TGTGCCAGCAGCCAAGAGCTAGGTCTGCCCCTCCACTTT

J: TRBJ2-2
size: NA
D: TRBD1
V: TRBV6-5
CDR3: CASSTLYRGPGELFF
DNA: TGTGCCAGCAGTACCCTATACAGGGGGCCCGGGGAGCTGTTTTTT

J: TRBJ1-5
size: NA
D: NA
V: TRBV5-6
CDR3: CASSYRGPNSNQPQHF
DNA: TGTGCCAGCAGCTACCGAGGGCCAAATAGCAATCAGCCCCAGCATTTT

J: TRBJ2-5
size: NA
D: NA
V: TRBV5-8
CDR3: CASSLKSGQETQYF
DNA: TGTGCCAGCAGCTTAAAATCAGGGCAAGAGACCCAGTACTTC

J: TRBJ2-7
size: once
D: TRBD2
V: TRBV4-3
CDR3: CASSQAAGGYEQYF
DNA: TGCGCCAGCAGCCAAGCTGCGGGGGGGTACGAGCAGTACTTC

J: TRBJ2-7
size: few
D: TRBD2
V: TRBV7-2
CDR3: CASSSRAGGTYEQYF
DNA: TGTGCCAGCAGCTCCCGAGCGGGGGGGACTTACGAGCAGTACTTC

J: TRBJ1-6
size: NA
D: NA
V: TRBV14
CDR3: CASSQRPRGSPLHF
DNA: TGTGCCAGCAGCCAACGACCTAGAGGTTCACCCCTCCACTTT

J: TRBJ2-2
size: few
D: TRBD1
V: TRBV6-2/TRBV6-3
CDR3: CASSPQGANTGELFF
DNA: TGTGCCAGCAGCCCACAGGGGGCAAACACCGGGGAGCTGTTTTTT

J: TRBJ1-5
size: NA
D: NA
V: TRBV29-1
CDR3: CSVGQRGGQPQHF
DNA: TGCAGCGTCGGACAACGGGGGGGTCAGCCCCAGCATTTT

J: TRBJ2-3
size: NA
D: TRBD2
V: TRBV27
CDR3: CASSWGGSDTQYF
DNA: TGTGCCAGCAGTTGGGGGGGGTCAGATACGCAGTATTTT

J: TRBJ1-4
size: NA
D: NA
V: TRBV19
CDR3: CASSIEREGGSTIINEKLFF
DNA: TGTGCCAGTAGTATCGAAAGGGAGGGTGGGTCGACAATTATTAATGAAAAACTGTTTTTT

J: TRBJ1-2
size: NA
D: TRBD1
V: TRBV5-4
CDR3: CASSPDRANPNYGYTF
DNA: TGTGCCAGCAGCCCAGACAGGGCAAATCCAAACTATGGCTACACCTTC

J: TRBJ1-1
size: NA
D: NA
V: TRBV6-2/TRBV6-3
CDR3: CASSSRLLRNTEAFF
DNA: TGTGCCAGCAGTTCCCGCCTGCTACGGAACACTGAAGCTTTCTTT

J: TRBJ2-1
size: once
D: NA
V: TRBV20-1
CDR3: CSARWRDEQFF
DNA: TGCAGTGCTAGGTGGAGGGATGAGCAGTTCTTC

J: TRBJ2-7
size: NA
D: TRBD2
V: TRBV3-1/TRBV3-2
CDR3: CASSPGLAGDYYEQYF
DNA: TGTGCCAGCAGCCCGGGACTAGCGGGGGACTACTACGAGCAGTACTTC

J: TRBJ2-7
size: NA
D: TRBD2
V: TRBV7-9
CDR3: CASSLVTSSGGERVYEQYF
DNA: TGTGCCAGCAGCTTAGTAACGTCTAGCGGGGGAGAGCGAGTCTACGAGCAGTACTTC

J: TRBJ2-5
size: once
D: NA
V: TRBV5-6
CDR3: CASKSGLETQYF
DNA: TGTGCCAGCAAGTCGGGATTAGAGACCCAGTACTTC

J: TRBJ1-3
size: NA
D: TRBD1
V: TRBV5-6
CDR3: CASSGRTGAFSGNTIYF
DNA: TGTGCCAGCAGCGGCAGGACAGGGGCTTTCTCTGGAAACACCATATATTTT

J: TRBJ2-5
size: NA
D: NA
V: TRBV7-7
CDR3: CASSPRGGTGETQYF
DNA: TGTGCTAGCAGCCCGAGGGGGGGGACGGGAGAGACCCAGTACTTC

J: TRBJ1-5
size: few
D: NA
V: TRBV19
CDR3: CASSIDLQGGNQPQHF
DNA: TGTGCCAGTAGTATAGATCTACAGGGTGGAAATCAGCCCCAGCATTTT

J: TRBJ2-5
size: NA
D: TRBD2
V: TRBV5-8
CDR3: CASSRGLAGSQETQYF
DNA: TGTGCCAGCAGCCGAGGACTAGCGGGGTCTCAAGAGACCCAGTACTTC